The source of this T cell receptor beta chain is a study of siplizumab effects on memory and regulatory T cells. Regarding the study as a whole: Solely a minor proportion of alloreactive clones could be assigned to unstimulated subsets.

Germline-derived CDR1 and CDR2 are MNHNS and SASEGT. Trimming removed 2 bases at V and 2 bases at J, with 10 bases between. This CDR3 has 15 residues. A note on this clone: Its matching antigen is unknown.

Every sample had 80,000 to 100,000 of its TCR templates assayed. This table comes from immunoSEQ multiplex PCR, and its TCRdb copy is limited to in-frame clones, with some not included. The sample includes tens of thousands of clones, roughly nine tenths of them seen just once. Input material: CD8+ T cells sorted from blood. This TCR was recovered from a human donor in good health. This chain uses TRBV6-1 with TRBJ1-5; tentative D call: TRBD1 (6 bases). The CDR3 DNA follows: TGTGCCAGCAGTGAACCAGGACAGCGCAATCAGCCCCAGCATTTT. This encodes CASSEPGQRNQPQHF.